The present TCR beta chain was sequenced within a study of persistence of HIV-infected CD4 T cells. This was the immunoSEQ version 4 assay in survey mode. Method: immunoSEQ multiplex PCR; TCRdb's copy keeps in-frame clones and lacks some. The sample contains 6,000 to 8,500 clones, around three quarters of which appear only once. Looked up from germline, CDR1 is PRHDT and CDR2 is FYEKMQ (reference sequence). This CDR3 has 15 amino acids. As regards this clone: The antigen is unknown. The junction shows a germline mismatch at one end, possibly a read error.

Cells were stimulated with CMV-infected fibroblast lysates at 8 to 10 ug/mL. Responding CD4+ T cells were sorted by upregulation of both CD40 ligand and CD69. For at least 4 years, plasma HIV-1 RNA was undetectable (<50 copies/mL). Donors had CD4+ T cell counts above 400 cells/uL and were CMV-seropositive. CD8-depleted PBMCs were stimulated 15 to 20 hours with anti-CD28/CD49d costimulation, CD40-blocking antibody and enfuvirtide. The gene calls are TRBV13 and TRBJ2-1, with 13 bases identical to TRBD2. This receptor was identified in an adult woman with HIV who was CMV-seropositive. Sample: CD4+ T cells sorted from PBMCs after 18-hour stimulation, taken from a patient who received antiretroviral therapy. CDR3 DNA: TGTGCCAGCAGCCTAGGACTAGCGGGAGTGGGGGAGCAGTTCTTC. As protein: CASSLGLAGVGEQFF.